This T cell receptor beta chain was profiled in a study of CD8+CD57+ T cells in acquired aplastic anemia. General study results and limits: Shared by patients and controls, just under 30 CD8+ CDR3s were abundant in patients.

TCR beta VDJ combinations and CDR3 sequences were profiled from genomic DNA. In TCRdb, the reads were re-called with MiXCR into one record per CDR3 protein. The data show 450,000 to 600,000 distinct CDR3 sequences, with around 30% seen just once and under 0.95% held by the top ten. Sequencing was done on patients that had shown CD8+CD57+ cell expansion by flow cytometry. With no exception, the patients had severe acquired aplastic anemia. The sample holds one count of this clonotype. As yet, its antigen is unknown. This clonotype was obtained from a human donor with aplastic anemia. The specimen was sorted CD4+, CD8+, or CD8+CD57+ T cells (not recorded which) from PBMCs.

CDR3 loop: CSARQAQTIRRNQPQHF. The CDR3 region has the DNA TGCAGTGCTAGACAAGCTCAGACAATTCGGAGAAATCAGCCCCAGCATTTT. The rearrangement links TRBV20-1 to TRBJ1-5; D unresolved. This CDR3 is 17 amino acids long. CDR1 and CDR2 from the germline V gene are DFQATT and SNEGSKA (reference sequence). Trimming took off 2 bases at V and 4 bases at J, with 21 bases between the two ends.